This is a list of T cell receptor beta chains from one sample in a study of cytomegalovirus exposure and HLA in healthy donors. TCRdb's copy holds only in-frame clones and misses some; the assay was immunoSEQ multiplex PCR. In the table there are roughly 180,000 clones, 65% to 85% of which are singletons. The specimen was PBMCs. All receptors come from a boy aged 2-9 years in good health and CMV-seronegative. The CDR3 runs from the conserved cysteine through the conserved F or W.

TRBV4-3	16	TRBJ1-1	CASSQDRQGWNTEAFF
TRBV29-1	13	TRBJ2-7	CSVGQAYSYEQYF
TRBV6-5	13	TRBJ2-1	CASSQGKHIEQFF
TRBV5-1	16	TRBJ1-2	CASSLGSGDPNYGYTF
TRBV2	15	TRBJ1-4	CASSDEGQGNEKLFF
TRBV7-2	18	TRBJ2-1	CASSTLAGGLGVGNEQFF
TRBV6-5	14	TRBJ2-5	CASSRNRGGQTQYF
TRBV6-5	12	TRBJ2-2	CASSLGDGELFF
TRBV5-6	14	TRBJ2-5	CASSLWISGATQYF
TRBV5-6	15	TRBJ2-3	CASSSSGGRTDTQYF
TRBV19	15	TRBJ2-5	CASSTRTGYQETQYF
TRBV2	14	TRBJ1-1	CASSRDRDRDEAFF
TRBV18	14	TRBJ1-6	CASSPKQTNSPLHF
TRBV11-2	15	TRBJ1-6	CASSFAREFNSPLHF
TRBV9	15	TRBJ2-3	CASSPFPQGADTQYF
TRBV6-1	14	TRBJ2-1	CASTSGGLYNEQFF
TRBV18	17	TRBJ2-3	CASSPERYRWILDTQYF
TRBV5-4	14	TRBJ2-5	CASSRQGARETQYF
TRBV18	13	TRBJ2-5	CASSPGTKETQYF
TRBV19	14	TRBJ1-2	CASSFQDRAYGYTF
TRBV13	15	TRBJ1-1	CATPRQGEVGTEAFF
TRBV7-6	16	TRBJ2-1	CASSLMRVSSYNEQFF
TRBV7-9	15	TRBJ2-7	CASSGLTGYAYEQYF
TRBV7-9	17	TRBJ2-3	CASSSELAVLSTDTQYF
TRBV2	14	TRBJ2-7	CASGAGSHYYEQYF
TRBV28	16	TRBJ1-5	CASSSVDGGYNQPQHF
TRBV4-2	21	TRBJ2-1	CASSPTSANPADLTSYNEQFF
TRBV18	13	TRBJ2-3	CASSPREVDTQYF
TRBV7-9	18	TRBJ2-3	CSSSPDLDGTGSADTQYF
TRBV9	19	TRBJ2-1	CASSVGVTSGDSSYNEQFF
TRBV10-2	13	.	CASRTGISYEQYF
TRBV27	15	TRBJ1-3	CASSMTGKYGNTIYF
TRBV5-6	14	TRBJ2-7	CASSLGPSGYEQYF
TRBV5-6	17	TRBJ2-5	CASSLAGLAGDQETQYF
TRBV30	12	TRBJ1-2	CAWSTGGPGYTF
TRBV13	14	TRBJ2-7	CASSQNRDSYEQYF
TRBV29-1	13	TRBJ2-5	CSVERTSQETQYF
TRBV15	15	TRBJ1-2	CATSGVSSWADGYTF
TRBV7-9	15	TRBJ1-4	CASSALDRVWEKLFF
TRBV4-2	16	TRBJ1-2	CASSPAMEWGDYGYTF
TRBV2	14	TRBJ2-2	CASRDRGIIGELFF
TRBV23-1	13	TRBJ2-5	CASIWTAQETQYF
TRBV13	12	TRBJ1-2	CASSLRGDGYTF
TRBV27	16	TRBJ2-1	CASSLTGGASDNEQFF
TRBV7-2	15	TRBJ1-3	CASSLVGTEGNTIYF
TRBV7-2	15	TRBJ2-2	CASSPGGPGTGELFF
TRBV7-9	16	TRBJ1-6	CASSSYAGTYNSPLHF
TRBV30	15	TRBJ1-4	CASRHPGFPNEKLFF
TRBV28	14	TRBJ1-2	CASSQGGVGEGYTF
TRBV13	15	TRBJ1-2	CASSLGTQGNYGYTF
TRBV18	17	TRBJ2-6	CASSPPGQGAGANVLTF
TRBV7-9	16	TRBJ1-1	CASTRLGGIVNTEAFF
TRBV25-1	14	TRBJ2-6	CASSDPLSANVLTF